Given below is one T cell receptor (beta chain) in context. TCRdb fed the 5' RACE reads into MiXCR, producing one record per CDR3 protein. The profile shows 95,000 to 130,000 distinct CDR3 sequences, 10% to 15% of them singletons. This sample was taken from a study of spatial heterogeneity in lung cancer. Trimming took 4 bases from V and 4 from J; bases not matched to a gene: 10. Germline V gene data show CDR1 as MNHNY and CDR2 as SVGAGI (reference sequence). This CDR3 contains 16 residues. Time point in this sample: blood at routine non-recurrence follow-up after resection. Whole RNA obtained from tumor, nontumor lung or frozen PBMC underwent sequencing without sorting.

This material consisted of PBMCs, taken at follow-up. The chain has TRBV6-6 and TRBJ1-5; 7 nucleotides agree with TRBD1. This receptor was identified in a male donor with early-stage non-small cell lung cancer. CDR3 sequence reads: CASSSDRTGKNQPQHF. CDR3 coding DNA: TGTGCCAGCAGTTCAGATCGGACAGGAAAAAATCAGCCCCAGCATTTT.